This record looks at one TCR beta chain sequence and its context. This sample is part of a study of CD8 T cells in Susac syndrome. RNA in amounts of about 0.45 to 1 ug was reverse transcribed with random hexamers. From the immunoSEQ multiplex PCR reads, TCRdb called clonotypes with MiXCR, one entry per CDR3 protein. The data contain 95,000 to 150,000 distinct CDR3 sequences, under 96% of them singletons. TCR beta sequencing covered blood CD8+ and CD4+ T cells. Material: CD4+ T cells from PBMCs. The sequence was obtained from a human donor with Susac syndrome.

CDR3 DNA: TGCAGTGCTGAGGGACAGGGTAGGAATCAGCTCGGGGATCAGCCCCAGCATTTT. Translated, it gives CSAEGQGRNQLGDQPQHF. V gene TRBV20-1 combines with J gene TRBJ1-5; 9 nucleotides match TRBD1. Germline CDR1 is DFQATT and CDR2 is SNEGSKA (reference sequence). The CDR3 loop spans 18 amino acids. The V segment lost 5 bases and the J segment 5 bases; nucleotides outside the gene matches: 19.